Sequencing of this TCR beta chain was carried out in a study of identical twins. General study results and limits: It was cross-sectional statistical analysis, not following the same donors, that the conclusions relied on. Modelling underestimated the level of out-of-frame TCR alpha sharing observed in monozygotic twins. Beta clonotypes that were abundant in cord blood contained fewer insertions, a pattern absent from memory repertoires.

This clonotype was detected ten times or more. No antigen is known for it. TCRdb passed the 5' RACE reads through MiXCR, listing each CDR3 protein once. The table has around 250,000 distinct CDR3 sequences, approximately 7% seen once. The CDR3 contains 12 residues. Germline-derived CDR1 and CDR2 are DFQATT and SNEGSKA (reference sequence). V was pared by 5 bases and J by 0 bases, with 8 bases between. The same specimen was also included in a second study, on yellow fever vaccine responses in identical twins.

The chain employs TRBV20-1 and TRBJ2-7, with D uncertain. This clonotype was sampled from a woman under 30 in good health. The sequencing sample was made of memory (CD45RO+) T cells sorted from blood. In DNA form, the CDR3 reads TGCAGTGCTTCCGACGCCTCCTACGAGCAGTACTTC. Translated: CSASDASYEQYF.